This T cell receptor beta chain derives from a study of regulatory T cells in long-lasting Graves disease. Deletions cut 5 bases from V and 0 bases from J, with 16 bases between. The CDR3 covers 16 residues. Germline V gene data show CDR1 as LGHDT and CDR2 as YNNKEL (reference sequence). Time point described: persistent/refractory GD, antithyroid drugs over 5 years with positive TRAb. The authors made the TCR library using RNA they extracted from PBMCs. Patients with Graves' disease were diagnosed by American Thyroid Association guidelines. According to the study, TCR beta libraries were built with iRepertoire HTBI primers and CDR3-region Arm-PCR. TCRdb called the multiplex PCR reads again in MiXCR, with one record for every CDR3 protein. The sample has around 460,000 distinct CDR3 sequences, about 20% seen once; the top ten hold 13%. This clonotype was counted many times. Its antigen is unknown. Study results and caveats: New patients shared fewer public clonotypes (around 880) than persistent patients did (roughly 2,600). Gene preferences differed: TRBV28, TRBJ1-2, TRBJ2-5 in persistent cases.

The chain employs TRBV3-1 and TRBJ2-5; D may be TRBD1 or TRBD2 (5 bases each). The specimen was peripheral blood mononuclear cells (PBMCs), collected when the disease was refractory, from a patient treated with antithyroid drugs. This clonotype was sampled from a female donor with Graves disease. For the CDR3, the DNA is TGTGCCAGCAGCAGACCTAAACGAGGGGACCAAGAGACCCAGTACTTC. It translates to CASSRPKRGDQETQYF.